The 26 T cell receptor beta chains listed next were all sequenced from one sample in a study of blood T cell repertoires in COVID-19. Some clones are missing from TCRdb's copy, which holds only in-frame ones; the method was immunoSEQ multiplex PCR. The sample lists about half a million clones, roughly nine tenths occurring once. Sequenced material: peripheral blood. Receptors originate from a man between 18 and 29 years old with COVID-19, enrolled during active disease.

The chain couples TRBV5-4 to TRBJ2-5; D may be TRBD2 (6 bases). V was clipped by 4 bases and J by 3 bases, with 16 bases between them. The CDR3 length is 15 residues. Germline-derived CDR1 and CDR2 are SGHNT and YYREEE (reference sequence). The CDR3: CASSPPWAGKETQYF. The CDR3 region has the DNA TGTGCCAGCAGCCCCCCCTGGGCGGGGAAAGAGACCCAGTACTTC.

DNA of the CDR3: TGTGCCAGCAGCCCCACGGGGGAAGCCAATCAGCCCCAGCATTTT. Its translation is CASSPTGEANQPQHF. The chain is built from TRBV11-2 and TRBJ1-5; a possible D gene is TRBD1 (5 bases). Germline V gene data show CDR1 as SGHAT and CDR2 as FQNNGV. The CDR3 consists of 15 residues. V gave up 5 bases and J gave up 3 bases, with 14 bases separating them.

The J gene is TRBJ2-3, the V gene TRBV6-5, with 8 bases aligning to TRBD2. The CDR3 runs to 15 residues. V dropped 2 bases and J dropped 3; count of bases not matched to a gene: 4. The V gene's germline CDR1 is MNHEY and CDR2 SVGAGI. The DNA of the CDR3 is TGTGCCAGCAGTTACACAGCGGGAGTAACAGATACGCAGTATTTT. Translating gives CASSYTAGVTDTQYF.

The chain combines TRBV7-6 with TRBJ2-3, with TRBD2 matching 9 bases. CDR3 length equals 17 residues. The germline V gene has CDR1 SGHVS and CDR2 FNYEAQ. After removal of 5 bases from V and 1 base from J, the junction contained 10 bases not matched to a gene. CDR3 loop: CASSNMELAGRTDTQYF. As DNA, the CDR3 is TGTGCCAGCAGCAATATGGAACTAGCGGGTCGCACAGATACGCAGTATTTT.

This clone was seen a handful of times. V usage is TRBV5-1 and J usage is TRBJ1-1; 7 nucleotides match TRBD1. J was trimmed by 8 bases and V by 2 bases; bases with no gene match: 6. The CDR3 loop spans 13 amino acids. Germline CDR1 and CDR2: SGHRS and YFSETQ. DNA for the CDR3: TGCGCCAGCAGCTTAAAACAGGGGACAGAAGCTTTCTTT. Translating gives CASSLKQGTEAFF. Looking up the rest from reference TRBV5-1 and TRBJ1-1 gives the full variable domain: KAGVTQTPRYLIKTRGQQVTLSCSPISGHRSVSWYQQTPGQGLQFLFEYFSETQRNKGNFPGRFSGRQFSNSRSEMNVSTLELGDSALYLCASSLKQGTEAFFGQGTRLTVV.

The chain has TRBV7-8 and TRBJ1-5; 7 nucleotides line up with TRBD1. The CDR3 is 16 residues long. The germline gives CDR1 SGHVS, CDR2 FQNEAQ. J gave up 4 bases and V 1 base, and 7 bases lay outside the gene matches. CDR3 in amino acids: CASSLEFRDRNQPQHF. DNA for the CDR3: TGTGCCAGCAGCTTAGAGTTCAGGGACAGAAATCAGCCCCAGCATTTT.

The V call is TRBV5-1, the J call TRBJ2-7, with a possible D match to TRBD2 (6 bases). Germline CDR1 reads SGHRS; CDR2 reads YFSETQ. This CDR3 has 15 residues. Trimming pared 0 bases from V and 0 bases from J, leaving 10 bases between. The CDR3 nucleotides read TGCGCCAGCAGCTTGGCCCTGACTAGCTCCTACGAGCAGTACTTC. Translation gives CASSLALTSSYEQYF.

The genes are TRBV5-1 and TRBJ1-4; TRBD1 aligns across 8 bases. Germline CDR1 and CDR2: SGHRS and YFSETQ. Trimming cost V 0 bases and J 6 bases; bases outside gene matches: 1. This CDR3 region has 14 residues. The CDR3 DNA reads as TGCGCCAGCAGCTTGGCGACAGGGGATGAAAAACTGTTTTTT. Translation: CASSLATGDEKLFF.

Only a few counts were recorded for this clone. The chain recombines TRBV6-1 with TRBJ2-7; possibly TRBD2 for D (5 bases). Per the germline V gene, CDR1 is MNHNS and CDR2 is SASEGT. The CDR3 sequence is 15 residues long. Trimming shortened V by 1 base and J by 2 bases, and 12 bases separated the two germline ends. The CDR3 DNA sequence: TGTGCCAGCAGTGAAGAAGATAGCGAAACCTACGAGCAGTACTTC. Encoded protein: CASSEEDSETYEQYF.

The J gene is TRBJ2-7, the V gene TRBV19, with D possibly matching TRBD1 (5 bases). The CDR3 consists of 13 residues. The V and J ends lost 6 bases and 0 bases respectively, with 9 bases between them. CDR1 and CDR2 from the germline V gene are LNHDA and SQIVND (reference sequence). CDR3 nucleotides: TGTGCCAGTAGCCAGGGCGTCTCCTACGAGCAGTACTTC. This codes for CASSQGVSYEQYF.

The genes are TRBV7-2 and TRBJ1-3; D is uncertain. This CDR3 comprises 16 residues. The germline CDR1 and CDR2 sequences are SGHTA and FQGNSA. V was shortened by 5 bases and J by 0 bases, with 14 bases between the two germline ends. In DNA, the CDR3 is TGTGCCAGCAGCCCACTTGCCTCGAGCTCTGGAAACACCATATATTTT. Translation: CASSPLASSSGNTIYF.

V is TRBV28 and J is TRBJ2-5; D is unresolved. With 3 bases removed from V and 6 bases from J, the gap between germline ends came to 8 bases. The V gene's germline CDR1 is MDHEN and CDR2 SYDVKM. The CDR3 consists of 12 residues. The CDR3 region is CASSLREQTQYF. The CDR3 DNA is TGTGCCAGCAGTTTGAGAGAACAGACCCAGTACTTC.

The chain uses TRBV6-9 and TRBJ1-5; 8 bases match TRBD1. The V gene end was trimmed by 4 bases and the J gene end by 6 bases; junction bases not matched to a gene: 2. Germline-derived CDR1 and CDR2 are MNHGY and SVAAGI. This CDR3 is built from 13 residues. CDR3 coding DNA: TGTGCCAGCAGTTTACAGGGGGTTCAGCCCCAGCATTTT. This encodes CASSLQGVQPQHF.

CDR3 DNA sequence: TGCGCCAGCAGCCCCCAGGGGGACACAGATACGCAGTATTTT. It yields the protein CASSPQGDTDTQYF. The chain employs TRBV4-1 and TRBJ2-3; 7 bases agree with TRBD1. Unmatched junction bases numbered 3, after V lost 4 bases and J lost 2 bases. The CDR3 has 14 amino acids. Germline V gene data show CDR1 as MGHRA and CDR2 as YSYEKL.

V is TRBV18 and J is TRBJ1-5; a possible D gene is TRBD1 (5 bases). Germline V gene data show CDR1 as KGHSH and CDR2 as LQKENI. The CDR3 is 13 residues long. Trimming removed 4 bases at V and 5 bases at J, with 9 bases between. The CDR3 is CASSQGADQPQHF. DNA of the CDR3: TGTGCCAGCTCACAAGGGGCGGATCAGCCCCAGCATTTT.

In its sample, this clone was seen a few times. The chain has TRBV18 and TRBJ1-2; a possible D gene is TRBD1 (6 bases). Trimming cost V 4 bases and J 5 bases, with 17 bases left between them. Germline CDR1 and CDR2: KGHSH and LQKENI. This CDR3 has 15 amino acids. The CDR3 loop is CASSQIQTGPYGYTF. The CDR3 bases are TGTGCCAGCTCACAAATACAGACAGGACCTTATGGCTACACCTTC. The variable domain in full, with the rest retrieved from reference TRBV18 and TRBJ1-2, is NAGVMQNPRHLVRRRGQEARLRCSPMKGHSHVYWYRQLPEEGLKFMVYLQKENIIDESGMPKERFSAEFPKEGPSILRIQQVVRGDSAAYFCASSQIQTGPYGYTFGSGTRLTVV.

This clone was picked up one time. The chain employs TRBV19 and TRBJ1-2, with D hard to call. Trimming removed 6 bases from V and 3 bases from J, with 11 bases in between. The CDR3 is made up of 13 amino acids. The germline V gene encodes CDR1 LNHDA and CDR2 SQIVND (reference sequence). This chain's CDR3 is CASRGDKDYGYTF. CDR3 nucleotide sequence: TGTGCCAGTAGGGGTGACAAGGACTATGGCTACACCTTC.

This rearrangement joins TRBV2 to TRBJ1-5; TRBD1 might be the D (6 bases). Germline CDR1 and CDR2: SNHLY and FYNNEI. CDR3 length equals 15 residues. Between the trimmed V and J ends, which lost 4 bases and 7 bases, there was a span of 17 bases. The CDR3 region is CASSALGGPGQPQHF. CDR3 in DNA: TGTGCCAGCAGTGCTTTAGGGGGACCAGGGCAGCCCCAGCATTTT. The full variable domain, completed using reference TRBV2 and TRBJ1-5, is EPEVTQTPSHQVTQMGQEVILRCVPISNHLYFYWYRQILGQKVEFLVSFYNNEISEKSEIFDDQFSVERPDGSNFTLKIRSTKLEDSAMYFCASSALGGPGQPQHFGDGTRLSIL.

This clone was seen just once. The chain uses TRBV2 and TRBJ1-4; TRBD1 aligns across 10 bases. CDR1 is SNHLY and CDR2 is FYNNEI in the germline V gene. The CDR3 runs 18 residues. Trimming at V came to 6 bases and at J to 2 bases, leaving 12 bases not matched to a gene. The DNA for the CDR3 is TGTGCCAGCAGAAGCTGGGGGGGACAGGGGTTCACTAATGAAAAACTGTTTTTT. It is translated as CASRSWGGQGFTNEKLFF.

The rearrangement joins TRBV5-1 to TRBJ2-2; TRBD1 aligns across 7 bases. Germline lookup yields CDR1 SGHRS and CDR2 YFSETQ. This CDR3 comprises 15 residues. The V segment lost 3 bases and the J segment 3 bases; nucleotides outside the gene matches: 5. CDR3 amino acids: CASSWNTGDTGELFF. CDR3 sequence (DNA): TGCGCCAGCAGCTGGAATACAGGGGACACCGGGGAGCTGTTTTTT.

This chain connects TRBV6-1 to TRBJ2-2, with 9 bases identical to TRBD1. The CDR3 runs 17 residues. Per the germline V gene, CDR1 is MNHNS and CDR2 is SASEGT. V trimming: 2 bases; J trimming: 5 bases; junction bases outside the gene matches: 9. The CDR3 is CASSEPIGQGFTGELFF. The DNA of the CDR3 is TGTGCCAGCAGTGAACCTATAGGACAGGGGTTTACCGGGGAGCTGTTTTTT.

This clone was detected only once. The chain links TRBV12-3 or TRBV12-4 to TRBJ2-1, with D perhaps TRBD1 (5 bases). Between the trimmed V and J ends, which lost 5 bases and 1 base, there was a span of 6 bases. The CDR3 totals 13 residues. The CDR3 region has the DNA TGTGCCAGCAGTCGACAGTCCTACAATGAGCAGTTCTTC. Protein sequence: CASSRQSYNEQFF.

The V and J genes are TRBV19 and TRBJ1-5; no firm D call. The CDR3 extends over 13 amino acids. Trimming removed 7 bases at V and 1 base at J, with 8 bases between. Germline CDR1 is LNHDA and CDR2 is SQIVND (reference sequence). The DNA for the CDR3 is TGTGCCAGTAAGACACTGAGCAATCAGCCCCAGCATTTT. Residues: CASKTLSNQPQHF.

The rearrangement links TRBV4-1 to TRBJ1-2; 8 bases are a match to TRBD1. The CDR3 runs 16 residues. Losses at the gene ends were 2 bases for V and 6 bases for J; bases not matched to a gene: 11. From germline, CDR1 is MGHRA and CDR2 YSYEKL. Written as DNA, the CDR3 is TGCGCCAGCAGCCAACCCGGCGGACAGGGCCGAAATGGCTACACCTTC. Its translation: CASSQPGGQGRNGYTF.

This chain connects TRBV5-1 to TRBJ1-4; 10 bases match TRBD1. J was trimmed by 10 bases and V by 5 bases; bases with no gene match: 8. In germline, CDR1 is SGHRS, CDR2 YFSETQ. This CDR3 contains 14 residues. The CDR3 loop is CASRPTGGEGKLFF. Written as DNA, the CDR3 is TGCGCCAGCAGGCCGACAGGGGGCGAGGGAAAACTGTTTTTT.

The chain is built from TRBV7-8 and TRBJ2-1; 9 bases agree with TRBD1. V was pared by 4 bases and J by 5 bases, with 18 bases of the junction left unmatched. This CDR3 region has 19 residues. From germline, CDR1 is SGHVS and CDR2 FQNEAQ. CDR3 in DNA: TGTGCCAGCAGCTCCCTCCGCCCTTACCGGGACAGGGTCCACAATGAGCAGTTCTTC. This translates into CASSSLRPYRDRVHNEQFF.